This T cell receptor beta chain was obtained from a study of cytomegalovirus exposure and HLA in healthy donors. Study conclusions and caveats: Productive rates of about 90% or about 30% were seen for most TCR beta V segments in an earlier analysis.

After removal of 5 bases from V and 3 bases from J, the junction contained 2 bases not matched to a gene. The CDR3 spans 14 residues. Germline-derived CDR1 and CDR2 are LNHDA and SQIVND (reference sequence). 13 Jbeta primers and 60 Vbeta primers were used for the PCR. Profiling relied on immunoSEQ multiplex PCR, and the TCRdb table lists in-frame clones only, not all of them. The repertoire includes about 120,000 clones, 60% to 85% of them detected once, and under 3% sits in the top ten. This clone was observed a handful of times. Antigen specificity is unknown. This sequence was found in a woman aged 40 to 50 in good health and CMV-seropositive. The chain joins TRBV19 to TRBJ2-7; 12 nucleotides match TRBD2. Sample: PBMCs. CDR3 region: CASSRTSGNYEQYF. DNA for the CDR3: TGTGCCAGTAGTCGGACTAGCGGGAACTACGAGCAGTACTTC.